This TCR beta chain was recorded in a study of molecular identifiers for immune sequencing clone quantification. This clonotype was counted only a few times. MiXCR, applied by TCRdb to the PCR reads, yields one record per CDR3 protein. Of 300,000 to 400,000 distinct CDR3 sequences in the sample, 24% were seen once. CDR1 and CDR2 (germline): SGDLS, YYNGEE. Trimming took 4 bases from V and 5 from J; bases not matched to a gene: 14. The CDR3 contains 18 residues. Based on a CD8+CD4-CCR7+CD45RA+ profile, naive CD8 T cells were sorted. This receptor was taken from a human donor in good health. Some libraries in this study had Jurkat cell RNA spiked in. The sequencing input was naive CD8+ T cells from blood, with Jurkat cell RNA spiked in. The subset was: FACS-sorted CD8+CD4-CCR7+CD45RA+ naive T cells. This sequence joins TRBV9 and TRBJ2-2; TRBD1 matches 10 bases. In DNA, the CDR3 is TGTGCCAGCAGCCCACGCCCGGGTGACAGGGGGCTTACCGGGGAGCTGTTTTTT. It yields the protein CASSPRPGDRGLTGELFF.